The T cell receptor (beta chain) under discussion was sequenced for a study of blood T cell repertoires in COVID-19. Across the study: Sites across the United States, Italy and Spain contributed samples from acute and convalescent COVID-19. PBMCs, B-cell-depleted T cells, or T cells were the source of the cDNA or gDNA that made up the material.

Some clones are missing from TCRdb's copy, which holds only in-frame ones; the method was immunoSEQ multiplex PCR. The table has 90,000 to 110,000 clones, around 74% seen once. Germline V gives CDR1 GTSNPN, CDR2 SVGIG (reference sequence). The CDR3 sequence is 15 residues long. Trimming took 0 bases from V and 8 from J; bases not matched to a gene: 7. The sequence was obtained from a woman in her 70s with acute or convalescent COVID-19. Sequenced: peripheral blood. V and J are TRBV30 and TRBJ1-2; TRBD1 agrees at 12 bases. The CDR3 sequence: CAWSVQGQGARGYTF. Here the CDR3 DNA reads TGTGCCTGGAGTGTACAGGGACAGGGGGCGAGGGGCTACACCTTC. Full variable domain (missing parts from reference TRBV30 and TRBJ1-2): SQTIHQWPATLVQPVGSPLSLECTVEGTSNPNLYWYRQAAGRGLQLLFYSVGIGQISSEVPQNLSASRPQDRQFILSSKKLLLSDSGFYLCAWSVQGQGARGYTFGSGTRLTVV.